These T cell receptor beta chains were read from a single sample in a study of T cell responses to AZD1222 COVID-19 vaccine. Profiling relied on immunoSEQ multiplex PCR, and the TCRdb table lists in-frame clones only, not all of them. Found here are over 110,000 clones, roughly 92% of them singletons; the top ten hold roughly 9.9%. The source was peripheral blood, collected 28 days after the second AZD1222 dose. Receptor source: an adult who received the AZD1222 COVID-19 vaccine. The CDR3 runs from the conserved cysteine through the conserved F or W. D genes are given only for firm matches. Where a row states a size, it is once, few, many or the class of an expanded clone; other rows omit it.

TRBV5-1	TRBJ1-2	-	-	CAILGLLGYGYTF	TGCGCCATCCTCGGCCTCTTGGGCTATGGCTACACCTTC
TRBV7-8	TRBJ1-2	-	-	CASSLADRPNYGYTF	TGTGCCAGCAGCTTAGCAGACAGGCCCAACTATGGCTACACCTTC
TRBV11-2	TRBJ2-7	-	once	CASSLGPGSSYEQYF	TGTGCCAGCAGCTTAGGGCCGGGGAGCTCCTACGAGCAGTACTTC
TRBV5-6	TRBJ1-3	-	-	CASSPSGGSSGNTIYF	TGTGCCAGCAGCCCCTCGGGGGGTAGCTCTGGAAACACCATATATTTT
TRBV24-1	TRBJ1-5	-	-	CATSPSGGGNQPQHF	TGTGCCACCAGCCCCAGTGGGGGGGGCAATCAGCCCCAGCATTTT
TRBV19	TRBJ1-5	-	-	CASSLYEGAGNQPQHF	TGTGCCAGTAGTTTATACGAAGGGGCAGGCAATCAGCCCCAGCATTTT
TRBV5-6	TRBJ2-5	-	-	CASSRGSETQYF	TGTGCCAGCAGCCGAGGGTCAGAGACCCAGTACTTC
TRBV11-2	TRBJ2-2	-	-	CASSYTGELFF	TGTGCCAGCAGTTACACCGGGGAGCTGTTTTTT
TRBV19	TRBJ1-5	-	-	CASSIKGNREPQHF	TGTGCCAGTAGTATAAAGGGTAACAGAGAGCCCCAGCATTTT
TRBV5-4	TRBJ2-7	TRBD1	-	CASSTRDSRYEQYF	TGTGCCAGCAGCACTCGGGACAGCCGATACGAGCAGTACTTC
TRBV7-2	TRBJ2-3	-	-	CASSLLGGRDTQYF	TGTGCCAGCAGCTTACTAGGGGGGAGAGATACGCAGTATTTT
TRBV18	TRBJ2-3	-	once	CASSPGHGGDTQYF	TGTGCCAGCTCACCCGGACACGGGGGAGATACGCAGTATTTT
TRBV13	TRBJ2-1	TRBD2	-	CASRRGTSGKHNEQFF	TGTGCCAGCAGGCGAGGGACTAGCGGGAAACATAATGAGCAGTTCTTC
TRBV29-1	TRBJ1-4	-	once	CSGGVTNEKLFF	TGCAGCGGCGGAGTAACTAATGAAAAACTGTTTTTT
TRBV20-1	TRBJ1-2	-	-	CSGMGLGYTF	TGCAGTGGAATGGGTCTTGGCTACACCTTC
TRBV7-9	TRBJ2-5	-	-	CASSFGRQETQYF	TGTGCCAGCAGCTTCGGGAGACAAGAGACCCAGTACTTC
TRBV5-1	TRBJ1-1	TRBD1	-	CASSLGGAETEAFF	TGCGCCAGCAGCCTAGGGGGCGCGGAAACTGAAGCTTTCTTT
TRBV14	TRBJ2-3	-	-	CASSQGADTQYF	TGTGCCAGCAGCCAGGGTGCAGATACGCAGTATTTT
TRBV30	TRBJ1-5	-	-	CAWSVNGAGRSNQPQHF	TGTGCCTGGAGTGTCAATGGGGCAGGGAGAAGCAATCAGCCCCAGCATTTT
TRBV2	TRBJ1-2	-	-	CASSEEAGENYGYTF	TGTGCCAGCAGTGAAGAGGCAGGGGAAAACTATGGCTACACCTTC
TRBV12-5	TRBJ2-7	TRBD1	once	CASGPTLGTGPYEQYF	TGTGCTAGTGGTCCGACGTTAGGGACAGGCCCTTACGAGCAGTACTTC
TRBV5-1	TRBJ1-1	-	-	CASSLDSRYFTRRAFF	TGCGCCAGCAGCTTGGATTCTCGATATTTTACCCGACGAGCTTTCTTT
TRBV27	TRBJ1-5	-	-	CASSLSGVYQPQHF	TGTGCCAGCAGTTTATCGGGAGTTTATCAGCCCCAGCATTTT
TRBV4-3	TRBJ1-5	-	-	CASSQDSGGNQPQHF	TGCGCCAGCAGCCAAGATAGCGGGGGCAATCAGCCCCAGCATTTT